This T cell receptor beta chain came from a study of Graves' ophthalmopathy and Graves' hyperthyroidism. Study overall: Blood was drawn at initial diagnosis, before any treatment. Whole-study findings and limits: Blood contained most expanded thyroid clonotypes exceeding 0.001 frequency.

The study amplified TCR beta CDR3 regions using RNA transcripts. First-round RT-PCR employed HTBI primers, with a second-round multiplex PCR after it. TCRdb reanalysed the multiplex PCR reads using MiXCR and keeps one entry per CDR3 protein. The sample has 300,000 to 450,000 distinct CDR3 sequences, about 18% seen once. A note on this clonotype: What it binds is unknown.

Trimming took off 6 bases at V and 4 bases at J, with 19 bases between the two ends. The CDR3 covers 15 residues. The PBMC fraction was derived from over 9 ml of fresh peripheral blood. The genes are TRBV12-3 or TRBV12-4 and TRBJ2-7; D is possibly TRBD2 (6 bases). This sequence was found in an adult woman with stable Graves' hyperthyroidism. The sequenced sample consisted of peripheral blood. In DNA, the CDR3 is TGTGCCAGCAGCCCCGGGAGAGGGTTAATTTACGAGCAGTACTTC. Translated, it gives CASSPGRGLIYEQYF.